This paragraph reports one TCR beta chain. The CDR3 totals 13 residues. Per the germline V gene, CDR1 is SGHTA and CDR2 is FQGNSA. Deletions cut 1 base from V and 5 bases from J, with 8 bases between. The data belong to a study of cytotoxic CD8 clonotypes in ibrutinib-treated CLL. Clones were read by immunoSEQ multiplex PCR, and TCRdb kept only the in-frame ones, dropping some. Here the sample spans approximately 350,000 clones, 67% being singletons. This receptor was obtained from a human donor with chronic lymphocytic leukemia. The V and J genes are TRBV7-2 and TRBJ2-5, with D hard to call. The input for sequencing was PBMCs, taken after 36 months of ibrutinib treatment. The CDR3 bases are TGTGCCAGCAGCTTAGAGACAACCGAGACCCAGTACTTC. This gives the protein CASSLETTETQYF. Based on the CDR3 plus reference TRBV7-2 and TRBJ2-5, the full variable domain is GAGVSQSPSNKVTEKGKDVELRCDPISGHTALYWYRQSLGQGLEFLIYFQGNSAPDKSGLPSDRFSAERTGGSVSTLTIQRTQQEDSAVYLCASSLETTETQYFGPGTRLLVL.